This TCR beta chain was identified in a study of blood T cell repertoires in COVID-19. Across the whole study: COVID-19 samples from acute and convalescent phases originated in the United States, Italy and Spain.

The authors' processing: From reference gene primer amplification, estimates of nucleated cell counts were derived. Assay used: immunoSEQ multiplex PCR; TCRdb lists only in-frame clones, some missing. V, J and clone size are those of that table, while D and trimming were read from the DNA. The table has tens of thousands of clones, roughly four fifths seen once. This TCR was sampled from a man in his sixties or seventies with active or convalescent COVID-19. Sequencing was done on a sample of peripheral blood.

CDR3 coding DNA: TGTGCCAGCGTCAGGGTACAAACTGGGGCCAACGTCCTGACTTTC. It yields the protein CASVRVQTGANVLTF. V gene TRBV6-5 combines with J gene TRBJ2-6, with a possible D match to TRBD1 (5 bases). The CDR3 is 15 residues long. The germline V gene encodes CDR1 MNHEY and CDR2 SVGAGI. The germline V and J ends were trimmed by 8 bases and 2 bases, with 13 bases remaining between them.